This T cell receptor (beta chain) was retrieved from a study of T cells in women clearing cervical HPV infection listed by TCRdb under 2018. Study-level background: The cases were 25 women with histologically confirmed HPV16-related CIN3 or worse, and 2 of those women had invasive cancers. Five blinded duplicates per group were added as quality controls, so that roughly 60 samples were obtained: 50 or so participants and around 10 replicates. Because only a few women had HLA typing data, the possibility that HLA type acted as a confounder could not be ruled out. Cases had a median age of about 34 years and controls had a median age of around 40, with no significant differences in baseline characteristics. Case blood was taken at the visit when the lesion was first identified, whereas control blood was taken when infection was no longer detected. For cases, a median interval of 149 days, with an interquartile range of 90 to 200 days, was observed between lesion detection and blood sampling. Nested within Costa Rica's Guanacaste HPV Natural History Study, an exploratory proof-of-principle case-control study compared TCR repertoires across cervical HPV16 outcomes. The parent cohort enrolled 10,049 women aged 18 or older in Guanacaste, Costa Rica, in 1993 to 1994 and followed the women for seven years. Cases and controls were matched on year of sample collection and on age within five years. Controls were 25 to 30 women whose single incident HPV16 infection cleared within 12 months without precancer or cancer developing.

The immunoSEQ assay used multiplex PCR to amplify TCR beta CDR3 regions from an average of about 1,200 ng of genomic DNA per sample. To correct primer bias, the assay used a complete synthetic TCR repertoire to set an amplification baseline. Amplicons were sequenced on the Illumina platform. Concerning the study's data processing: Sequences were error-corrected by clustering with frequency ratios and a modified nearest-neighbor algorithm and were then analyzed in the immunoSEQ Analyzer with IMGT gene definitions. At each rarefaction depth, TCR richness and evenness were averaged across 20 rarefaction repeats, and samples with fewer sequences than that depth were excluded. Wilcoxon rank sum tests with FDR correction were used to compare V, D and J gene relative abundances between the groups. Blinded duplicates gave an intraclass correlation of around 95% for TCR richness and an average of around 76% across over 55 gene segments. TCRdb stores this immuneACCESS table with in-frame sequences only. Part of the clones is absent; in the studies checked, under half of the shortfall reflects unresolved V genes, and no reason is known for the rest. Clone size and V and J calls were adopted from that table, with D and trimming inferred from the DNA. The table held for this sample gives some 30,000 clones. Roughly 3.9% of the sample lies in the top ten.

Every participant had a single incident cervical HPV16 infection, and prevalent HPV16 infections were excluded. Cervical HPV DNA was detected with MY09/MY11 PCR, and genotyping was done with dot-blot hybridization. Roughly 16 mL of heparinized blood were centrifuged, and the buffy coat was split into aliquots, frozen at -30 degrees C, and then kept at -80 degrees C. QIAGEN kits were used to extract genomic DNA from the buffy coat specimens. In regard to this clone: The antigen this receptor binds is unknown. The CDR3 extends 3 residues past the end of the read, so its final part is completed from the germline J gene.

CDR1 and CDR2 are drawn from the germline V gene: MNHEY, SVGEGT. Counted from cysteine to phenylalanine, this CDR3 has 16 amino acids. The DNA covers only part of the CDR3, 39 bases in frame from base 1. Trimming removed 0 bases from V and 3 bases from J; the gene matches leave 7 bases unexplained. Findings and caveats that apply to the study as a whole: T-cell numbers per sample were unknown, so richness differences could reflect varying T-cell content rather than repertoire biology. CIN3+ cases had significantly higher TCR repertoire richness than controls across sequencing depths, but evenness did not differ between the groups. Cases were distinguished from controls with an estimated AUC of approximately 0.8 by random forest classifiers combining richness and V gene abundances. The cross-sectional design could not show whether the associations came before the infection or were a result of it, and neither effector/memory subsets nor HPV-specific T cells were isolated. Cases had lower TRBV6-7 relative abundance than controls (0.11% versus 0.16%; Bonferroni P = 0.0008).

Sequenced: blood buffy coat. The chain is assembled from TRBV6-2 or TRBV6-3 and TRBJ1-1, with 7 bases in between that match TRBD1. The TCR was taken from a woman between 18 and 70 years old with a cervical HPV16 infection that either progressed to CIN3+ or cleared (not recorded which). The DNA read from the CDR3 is TGTGCCAGCAGTTACTCTCCGACAGGGATAGACACTGAA. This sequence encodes CASSYSPTGIDTE. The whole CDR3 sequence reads CASSYSPTGIDTEAFF.